This T cell receptor (beta chain) was sequenced in a study of blood T cell repertoires in COVID-19 (TCRdb year 2020). At the level of the whole study: Collaborator samples came from the United States, Italy and Spain and covered acute and convalescent phases of COVID-19. The prospective study material was composed of cDNA or gDNA derived from T cells, B-cell-depleted T cells, or PBMCs. Subjects who had been exposed to COVID-19, were actively infected with it, or had recovered from it provided the deeply sampled blood TCRbeta repertoires that made up the dataset. The repertoires were released in a freely available public database intended as a resource for research on the immune response to SARS-CoV-2. Samples were obtained from the ongoing ImmuneRACE study (first 160 participants) and from over 1,000 subjects provided by 6 global collaborators. Sample metadata almost always included a de-identified subject ID, COVID-19 status, age in years and sex. Where HLA class I and class II types were available, the types were taken from metadata supplied by the sample provider, not from assay-based typing.

V has 4 bases trimmed and J has 7 bases trimmed; junction bases matching no gene number 10. CDR3 length: 16 amino acids, cysteine to phenylalanine. Here the CDR3 DNA is all that survives: 48 bases in frame from base 1. CDR1 is given as MDHEN and CDR2 as SYDVKM, both from the germline V gene. Overall study results and their limits: The quantity of clinical and demographic metadata differed by source and by participant and was supplied without curation.

In the prospective study, participants were roughly 18 to 100 years old, resided in under 30 geographic areas of the United States, and were enrolled through a virtual design. Cohort assignment in the prospective study relied on participant-reported clinical history from a screening survey and a study questionnaire. Each participant in the prospective study had whole blood, serum and a nasopharyngeal or oropharyngeal swab collected by mobile phlebotomists. Over a roughly two-month period, participants in the prospective study had the option of providing additional blood draws and questionnaires. Blood samples from the prospective study were shipped frozen or at room temperature prior to DNA extraction. TCRbeta CDR3 regions were amplified from genomic DNA by means of the immunoSEQ Assay, a bias-controlled multiplex PCR. The authors' analysis ran thus. Nucleated cell counts per sample were estimated from amplification of reference gene primers within the assay. Sequence reads were collapsed and filtered to measure the absolute abundance of every unique TCRbeta CDR3 rearrangement. Productive Simpson clonality was computed per sample as the square root of Simpson's diversity index over productive rearrangements. Drawn from immuneACCESS, this table holds only the in-frame rearrangements with V and J called that TCRdb kept. Clones are partly lost; checked studies trace under half to an unresolved V gene and leave the rest unexplained. V, J and clone size derive from that table, while D and trimming were established from the DNA sequence. This sample gives approximately 210,000 clones in total; 81% of them show up just once. 8% to 9% of the sample is held by the ten biggest clonotypes.

Note on this clone: Its specific antigen is unknown. The input lacks base qualities; no much larger clone sits a single base away.

The sequenced sample was PBMCs or T cells enriched from blood (not recorded which). Recombination connected TRBV28 to TRBJ2-1; TRBD1 fits 10 bases in the junction. This clonotype was sampled from a woman aged 50 to 65 with acute COVID-19. In nucleotides, the sequence is TGTGCCAGCAGTTCATACGGACAGGGGGTTTTAAATGAGCAGTTCTTC. Its translation is CASSSYGQGVLNEQFF. Reference TRBV28 and TRBJ2-1 genes cover what lies past the CDR3, so the full variable domain is DVKVTQSSRYLVKRTGEKVFLECVQDMDHENMFWYRQDPGLGLRLIYFSYDVKMKEKGDIPEGYSVSREKKERFSLILESASTNQTSMYLCASSSYGQGVLNEQFFGPGTRLTVL.